Below, 24 T cell receptor beta chains from the same sample are listed, as sequenced in a study of molecular identifiers for immune sequencing clone quantification. One entry per CDR3 protein results from TCRdb running MiXCR on the PCR reads. The sample records about 640,000 distinct CDR3 sequences, 20% being singletons. What was sequenced was naive CD8+ T cells from blood, with Jurkat cell RNA spiked in. Subset indicated: FACS-sorted CD8+CD4-CCR7+CD45RA+ naive T cells. These TCRs come from a human donor in good health. Some libraries in this study had Jurkat cell RNA spiked in.

This clonotype came up many times. This rearrangement joins TRBV5-4 to TRBJ2-3, with a possible D match to TRBD1 (6 bases). CDR1 SGHNT and CDR2 YYREEE come from the germline V gene (reference sequence). V was trimmed by 0 bases and J by 6 bases, leaving 20 bases between them. This CDR3 has 17 amino acids. CDR3 sequence: CASSLVGGGPPPDTQYF. DNA for the CDR3: TGTGCCAGCAGCTTGGTGGGTGGGGGCCCCCCACCGGATACGCAGTATTTT.

About this clonotype itself: This sequence may be a read error, since a much larger clone differs from it by one base. The chain is built from TRBV5-1 and TRBJ1-1; D ambiguous. Germline lookup yields CDR1 SGHRS and CDR2 YFSETQ. The CDR3 loop spans 13 amino acids. CDR3 amino acids: CAGSFNGGTEAFF. DNA for the CDR3: TGCGCCGGCAGCTTTAATGGAGGAACTGAAGCTTTCTTT.

For this clonotype: Being one base from a much bigger clone, this may be a read error. Likely a read error: the CDR3 ends without its conserved phenylalanine or tryptophan. V is TRBV20-1 and J is TRBJ2-7, with 13 bases lining up with TRBD2. The CDR3 is made up of 16 amino acids. Germline V lookup: CDR1 DFQATT, CDR2 SNEGSKA (reference sequence). Trimming cost V 6 bases and J 1 base; bases outside gene matches: 9. CDR3 region: CSAQQGLAGVSYEQYL. In DNA, the CDR3 is TGCAGTGCCCAGCAAGGACTAGCGGGAGTGTCCTACGAGCAGTACCTC.

This clonotype was seen a few times. V and J are TRBV30 and TRBJ2-1; 14 nucleotides match TRBD2. The CDR3 runs 16 residues. The germline V gene has CDR1 GTSNPN and CDR2 SVGIG (reference sequence). J gave up 9 bases and V 4 bases, and 11 bases lay outside the gene matches. DNA of the CDR3: TGTGCCTGGAAACCCGGGACTAGCGGGAGTTGGAGTGAGCAGTTCTTC. Translated: CAWKPGTSGSWSEQFF.

This clonotype appeared once. This may be a read error: a much more frequent sequence differs by one nucleotide. This sequence joins TRBV7-2 and TRBJ1-6; 8 positions match TRBD1. The CDR3 consists of 13 residues. Germline CDR1 SGHTA, CDR2 FQGNSA. The CDR3, as DNA: TGTGCCGGCAGCTCCGGACAGGGTTCACCCCTCCACTTT. Translation: CAGSSGQGSPLHF.

This clonotype has at least ten counts. This chain links TRBV27 with TRBJ2-7; 9 bases are a match to TRBD1. Per germline, CDR1 MNHEY and CDR2 SMNVEV (reference sequence). Unmatched junction bases numbered 14, after V lost 4 bases and J lost 7 bases. The CDR3 loop spans 16 amino acids. The CDR3 DNA follows: TGTGCCAGCAGTTCGCACAGGGGGCTTCGGGGTTTGGAGCAGTACTTC. Its translation is CASSSHRGLRGLEQYF.

A word on this clonotype: A much larger clone sits a single nucleotide away, making a read error possible. The V call is TRBV11-2, the J call TRBJ2-1, with a possible D match to TRBD2 (5 bases). Trimming left V 4 bases short and J 3 bases short, with 13 bases between. CDR1 and CDR2 from the germline V gene are SGHAT and FQNNGV. There are 15 residues in the CDR3. CDR3 loop: CASSSNSRVYNEQFF. In DNA, the CDR3 is TGTGCCAGCAGCTCGAACTCGCGGGTCTACAATGAGCAGTTCTTC.

Concerning this clonotype itself: With a much larger clone just one base away, this may be a read error. J is TRBJ2-7 and V is TRBV7-9; 8 positions agree with TRBD1. This CDR3 is 16 amino acids long. CDR1 is SEHNR and CDR2 is FQNEAQ in the germline V gene (reference sequence). V trimming: 5 bases; J trimming: 2 bases; junction bases outside the gene matches: 11. CDR3 nucleotides: TGTGCCAGCAGCACTCGCCCGACAGGGGACCCCTACGAGCAGTACTTC. This codes for CASSTRPTGDPYEQYF.

This clonotype was counted a few times. V is TRBV7-6 and J is TRBJ2-7; TRBD1 aligns across 9 bases. The CDR3 contains 14 residues. Germline CDR1 SGHVS, CDR2 FNYEAQ. The V and J ends lost 5 bases and 4 bases, in that order; junction bases with no gene match: 6. As DNA, the CDR3 is TGTGCCAGCAGCAATACAGACAGGGGGTACGAGCAGTACTTC. Translation: CASSNTDRGYEQYF. The variable domain in full, with the rest retrieved from reference TRBV7-6 and TRBJ2-7, is GAGVSQSPRYKVTKRGQDVALRCDPISGHVSLYWYRQALGQGPEFLTYFNYEAQQDKSGLPNDRFSAERPEGSISTLTIQRTEQRDSAMYRCASSNTDRGYEQYFGPGTRLTVT.

This clonotype was detected many times. The chain has TRBV7-6 and TRBJ2-3, with TRBD1 identical over 11 bases. V lost 4 bases to trimming and J lost 6 bases; unmatched junction nucleotides: 6. There are 15 residues in the CDR3. Germline loops: CDR1 SGHVS, CDR2 FNYEAQ. CDR3 DNA sequence: TGTGCCAGCAGCTCAGGACAGGGGGCGATTGATACGCAGTATTTT. It translates to CASSSGQGAIDTQYF.

This clonotype was counted many times. The chain employs TRBV6-2 or TRBV6-3 and TRBJ2-7, with TRBD2 matching 7 bases. With 0 bases clipped from V and 6 bases from J, the junction kept 11 bases outside the gene matches. The CDR3 is made up of 16 amino acids. Per the germline V gene, CDR1 is MNHEY and CDR2 is SVGEGT. The chain's CDR3 is CASSYSTEAGRTEQYF. The DNA of the CDR3 is TGTGCCAGCAGTTACTCTACCGAAGCGGGGAGGACCGAGCAGTACTTC.

This clonotype was recorded many times. This rearrangement joins TRBV29-1 to TRBJ1-1; 7 nucleotides align to TRBD1. After removal of 3 bases from V and 7 bases from J, the junction contained 5 bases not matched to a gene. The CDR3 has 12 residues. Germline assignment: CDR1 SQVTM and CDR2 ANQGSEA. CDR3 nucleotides: TGCAGCGTTGACGGCAGGGGGTATGAAGCTTTCTTT. It specifies CSVDGRGYEAFF.

As to this clonotype: This CDR3 is missing its conserved last phenylalanine or tryptophan, likely due to a read error. This chain uses TRBV3-1 with TRBJ1-5; 9 nucleotides align to TRBD1. This CDR3 comprises 18 residues. Germline V gives CDR1 LGHDT, CDR2 YNNKEL (reference sequence). V gave up 1 base and J gave up 3 bases; unmatched junction bases: 10. The CDR3 protein is CASSQAPWTGDLNQPQHL. The CDR3 coding sequence is TGTGCCAGCAGCCAAGCTCCCTGGACAGGGGATCTCAATCAGCCCCAGCATCTT.

Comment on this clonotype: Mismatch with germline at one junction end may stem from a read error. This chain joins TRBV7-9 and TRBJ1-2; possibly TRBD1 for D (6 bases). The CDR3 runs to 15 residues. Germline lookup yields CDR1 SEHNR and CDR2 FQNEAQ (reference sequence). CDR3 DNA: TGTGCCAGCAGCTTGGTGGACAGCGGTAACTATGGCTACGCCTTC. This codes for CASSLVDSGNYGYAF.

This clonotype was seen many times. The gene calls are TRBV30 and TRBJ2-2; D is undetermined. Trimming shortened V by 2 bases and J by 4 bases, and 11 bases separated the two germline ends. Germline lookup yields CDR1 GTSNPN and CDR2 SVGIG (reference sequence). The CDR3 sequence is 14 residues long. CDR3 coding DNA: TGTGCCTGGAGTCCCGGAATTGGCACCGGGGAGCTGTTTTTT. Encoded protein: CAWSPGIGTGELFF.

Ten or more counts support this clonotype. The chain joins TRBV6-2 or TRBV6-3 to TRBJ1-1; 7 nucleotides agree with TRBD1. The CDR3 covers 12 residues. The V segment lost 6 bases and the J segment 7 bases; nucleotides outside the gene matches: 5. The V gene's germline CDR1 is MNHEY and CDR2 SVGEGT. CDR3 protein: CASSKDRLEAFF. The CDR3 DNA reads as TGTGCCAGCAGCAAGGACAGGCTTGAAGCTTTCTTT.

This clonotype was detected only a few times. This chain joins TRBV30 and TRBJ1-1, with unresolved D. The germline V and J ends were trimmed by 0 bases and 5 bases, with 4 bases remaining between them. CDR1 and CDR2 (germline): GTSNPN, SVGIG (reference sequence). The CDR3 covers 11 residues. In DNA form, the CDR3 reads TGTGCCTGGAGTGTCCCGACTGAAGCTTTCTTT. Translated: CAWSVPTEAFF.

The gene calls are TRBV20-1 and TRBJ1-6; TRBD1 might be the D (5 bases). The CDR3 sequence is 13 residues long. Trimming removed 5 bases from V and 6 bases from J, with 11 bases in between. Germline V lookup: CDR1 DFQATT, CDR2 SNEGSKA (reference sequence). CDR3 sequence reads: CSASGHFNSPLHF. CDR3 coding DNA: TGCAGTGCTTCTGGACACTTTAATTCACCCCTCCACTTT.

This clonotype was counted at least ten times. The J gene is TRBJ2-5, the V gene TRBV5-1; 7 bases are a match to TRBD2. The CDR3 loop spans 16 amino acids. The V segment lost 0 bases and the J segment 3 bases; nucleotides outside the gene matches: 8. CDR1 and CDR2 (germline): SGHRS, YFSETQ. CDR3 sequence (DNA): TGCGCCAGCAGCTTGGCCCTAGCGGATCGGGAAGAGACCCAGTACTTC. Protein product: CASSLALADREETQYF.

The chain employs TRBV9 and TRBJ2-7; D might be TRBD1 (6 bases). This CDR3 contains 15 residues. Germline V gene lookup returns CDR1 SGDLS and CDR2 YYNGEE. V lost 0 bases to trimming and J lost 4 bases, with 14 bases between them. CDR3 sequence (DNA): TGTGCCAGCAGCGTAGAACAGGGACCGTTTTACGAGCAGTACTTC. Its protein product is CASSVEQGPFYEQYF.

As to this clonotype: Here the CDR3 omits its conserved ending phenylalanine or tryptophan, so a read error is the likely source. The V gene is TRBV12-3 or TRBV12-4, the J gene TRBJ2-3, with D perhaps matching TRBD1 (6 bases). V was shortened by 3 bases and J by 3 bases, with 10 bases between the two germline ends. The length of the CDR3 is 14 residues. The CDR3 spells CASSFQGRTDTQYS. In nucleotides, the CDR3 is TGTGCCAGCAGTTTTCAGGGGCGGACAGATACGCAGTATTCT.

The chain has TRBV15 and TRBJ2-2; possibly TRBD1 for D (7 bases). The V gene lost 5 bases and the J gene lost 7 bases, with 11 bases spanning the gap. The germline gives CDR1 LNHNV, CDR2 YYDKDF (reference sequence). The CDR3 has 13 residues. CDR3 loop: CATSQGGSGELFF. CDR3 in DNA: TGTGCCACCAGCCAGGGGGGAAGCGGGGAGCTGTTTTTT.

V and J are TRBV6-4 and TRBJ2-3; the D call may be TRBD1 or TRBD2 (6 bases each). Trimming shortened V by 2 bases and J by 1 base, and 28 bases separated the two germline ends. The V gene's germline CDR1 is MRHNA and CDR2 SNTAGT. The CDR3 spans 21 residues. CDR3 in amino acids: CASSDESRGHPRRGGTDTQYF. The DNA for the CDR3 is TGTGCCAGCAGTGACGAGAGCCGGGGACACCCTCGGAGGGGGGGCACAGATACGCAGTATTTT.

V usage is TRBV5-6 and J usage is TRBJ2-7; 15 bases are shared with TRBD2. The CDR3 runs to 15 residues. The V segment lost 4 bases and the J segment 5 bases; nucleotides outside the gene matches: 4. Germline values: CDR1 SGHDT, CDR2 YYEEEE. The CDR3 DNA reads TGTGCCAGCAGCCCGGGACTAGCGGGAGGACACGAGCAGTACTTC. It is translated as CASSPGLAGGHEQYF.